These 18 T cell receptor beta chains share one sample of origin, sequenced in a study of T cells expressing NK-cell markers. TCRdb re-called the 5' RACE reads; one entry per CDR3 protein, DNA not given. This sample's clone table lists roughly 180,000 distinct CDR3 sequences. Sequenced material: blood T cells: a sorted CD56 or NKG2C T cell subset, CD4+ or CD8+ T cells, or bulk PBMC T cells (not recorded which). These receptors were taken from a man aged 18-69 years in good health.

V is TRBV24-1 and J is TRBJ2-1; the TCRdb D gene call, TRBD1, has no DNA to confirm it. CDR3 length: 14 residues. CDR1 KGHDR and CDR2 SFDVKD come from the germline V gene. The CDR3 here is CATRQDRVLGEQFF.

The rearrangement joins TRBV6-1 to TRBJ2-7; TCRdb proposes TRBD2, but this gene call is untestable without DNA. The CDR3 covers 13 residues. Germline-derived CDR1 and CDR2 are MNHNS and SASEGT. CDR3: CASSDGGAGEQYF.

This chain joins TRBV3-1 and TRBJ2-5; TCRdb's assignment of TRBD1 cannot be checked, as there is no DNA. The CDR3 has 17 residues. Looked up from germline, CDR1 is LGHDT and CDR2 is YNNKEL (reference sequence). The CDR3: CASSQDNRVGGQETQYF.

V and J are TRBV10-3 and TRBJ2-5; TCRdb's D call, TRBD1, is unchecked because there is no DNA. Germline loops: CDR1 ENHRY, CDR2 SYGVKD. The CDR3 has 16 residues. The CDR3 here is CAISEAGEGAAETQYF.

CDR3 in amino acids: CASSQVMTGGNEQYF. The chain combines TRBV4-1 with TRBJ2-7; TCRdb designates TRBD1, a call that cannot be tested without DNA. The CDR3 contains 15 residues. CDR1 is MGHRA, CDR2 YSYEKL, per germline.

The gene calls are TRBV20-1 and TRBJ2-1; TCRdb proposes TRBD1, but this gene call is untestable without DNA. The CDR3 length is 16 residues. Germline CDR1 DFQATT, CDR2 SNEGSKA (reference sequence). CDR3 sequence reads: CSARDPDRVYYNEQFF.

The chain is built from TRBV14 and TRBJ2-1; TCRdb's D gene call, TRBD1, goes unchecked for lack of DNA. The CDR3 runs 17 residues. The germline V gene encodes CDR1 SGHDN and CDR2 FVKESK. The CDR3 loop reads CASSQTPGGLAYNEQFF. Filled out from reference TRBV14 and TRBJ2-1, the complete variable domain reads EAGVTQFPSHSVIEKGQTVTLRCDPISGHDNLYWYRRVMGKEIKFLLHFVKESKQDESGMPNNRFLAERTGGTYSTLKVQPAELEDSGVYFCASSQTPGGLAYNEQFFGPGTRLTVL.

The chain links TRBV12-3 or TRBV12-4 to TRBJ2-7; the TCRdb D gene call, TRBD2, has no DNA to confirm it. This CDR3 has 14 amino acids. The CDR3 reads CASSFGLSAYEQYF.

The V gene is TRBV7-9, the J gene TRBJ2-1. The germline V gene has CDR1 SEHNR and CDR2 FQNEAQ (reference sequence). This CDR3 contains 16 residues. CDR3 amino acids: CASSLESAETNNEQFF.

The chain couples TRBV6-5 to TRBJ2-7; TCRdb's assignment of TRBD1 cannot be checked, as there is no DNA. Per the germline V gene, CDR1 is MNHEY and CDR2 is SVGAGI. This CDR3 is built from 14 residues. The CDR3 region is CASSSVGESSGQYF.

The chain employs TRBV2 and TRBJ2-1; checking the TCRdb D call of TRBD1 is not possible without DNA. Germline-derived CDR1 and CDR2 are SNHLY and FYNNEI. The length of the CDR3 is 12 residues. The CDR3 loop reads CASRRTGVGQFF.

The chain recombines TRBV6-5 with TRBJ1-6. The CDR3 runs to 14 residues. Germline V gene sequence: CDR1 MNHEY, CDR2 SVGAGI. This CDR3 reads CASSYGGYNSPLHF.

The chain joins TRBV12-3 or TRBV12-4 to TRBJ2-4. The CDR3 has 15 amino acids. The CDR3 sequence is CASSLGAGSQNIQYF.

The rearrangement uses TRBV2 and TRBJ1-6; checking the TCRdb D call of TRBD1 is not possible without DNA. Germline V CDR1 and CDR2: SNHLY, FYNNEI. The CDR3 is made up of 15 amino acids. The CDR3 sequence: CASKDRDSYNSPLHF.

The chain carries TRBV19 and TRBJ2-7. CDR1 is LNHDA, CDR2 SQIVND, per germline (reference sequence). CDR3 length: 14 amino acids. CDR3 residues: CASKEDPHSYEQYF.

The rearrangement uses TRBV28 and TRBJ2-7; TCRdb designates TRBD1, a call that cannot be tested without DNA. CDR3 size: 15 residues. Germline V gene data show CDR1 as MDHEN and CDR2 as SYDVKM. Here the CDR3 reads CASSHTGGWSYEQYF.

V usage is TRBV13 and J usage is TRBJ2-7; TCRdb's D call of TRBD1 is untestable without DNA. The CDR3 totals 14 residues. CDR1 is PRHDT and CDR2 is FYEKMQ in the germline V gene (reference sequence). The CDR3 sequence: CASSDRQGFYEQYF.

The CDR3 sequence is CSARDGDRDHEQYF. This chain connects TRBV20-1 to TRBJ2-7; the TCRdb call, TRBD1, lacks DNA for checking. Germline V gene data show CDR1 as DFQATT and CDR2 as SNEGSKA (reference sequence). The CDR3 is 14 residues long.